This TCR beta chain was obtained from a study of blood T cell repertoires in COVID-19. The wider study: The United States, Italy and Spain supplied acute and convalescent COVID-19 samples. T cells, B-cell-depleted T cells, or PBMCs provided the cDNA or gDNA that served as material.

Under the authors' procedure: Reference gene primer amplification gave nucleated cell count estimates. The method was immunoSEQ multiplex PCR; TCRdb's version includes in-frame clones alone and lacks a portion of them. Clone size and the V and J calls come from that table; the DNA yielded D and trimming. The table has about 90,000 clones, 70% to 90% seen once; the top ten hold 1.2%. V shed 2 bases and J shed 1 base, with 11 bases lying between them. The CDR3 extends over 15 amino acids. Per the germline V gene, CDR1 is LGHNA and CDR2 is YNFKEQ. This TCR came from a man older than 75 with active or convalescent COVID-19. Sequencing was done on a sample of peripheral blood. The rearrangement uses TRBV4-2 and TRBJ1-1, with D tentatively TRBD1 (6 bases). The CDR3 sequence: CASSQTRGGNTEAFF. In nucleotides, the CDR3 is TGTGCCAGCAGCCAAACCAGGGGTGGGAACACTGAAGCTTTCTTT.